Listed below are T cell receptor beta chains from one sample, sequenced in a study of blood T cell repertoires in COVID-19. Data came from immunoSEQ multiplex PCR; TCRdb stores just in-frame clones and leaves some out. This sample has roughly 87,000 clones, with around 86% found just once. The material sequenced was peripheral blood. These receptors all come from a middle-aged man with active COVID-19. The CDR3 runs from the conserved cysteine through the conserved F or W. The D gene is left open where the match is weak. Size values are once, few and many counts, or a class for expanded clones, and some rows have none.

abundance,j_gene,v_gene,d_gene,CDR3nt,CDR3aa
NA,TRBJ2-1,TRBV10-3,NA,TGTGCCATCGGCGCGCGGTTGGATGAGCAGTTCTTC,CAIGARLDEQFF
once,TRBJ1-3,TRBV18,TRBD1,TGTGCCAGCTCACCTCCCGGACAGGGCTCTGGAAACACCATATATTTT,CASSPPGQGSGNTIYF
many,TRBJ1-1,TRBV7-9,NA,TGTGCCAGCAGGCGGCCGGAGAACACTGAAGCTTTCTTT,CASRRPENTEAFF
NA,TRBJ1-5,TRBV7-8,TRBD1,TGTGCCAGCAGCTTGGGGATGGGACAGACTCAGCCCCAGCATTTT,CASSLGMGQTQPQHF
NA,TRBJ1-1,TRBV19,NA,TGTGCCACCAGGCCCAGGGAAAACACTGAAGCTTTCTTT,CATRPRENTEAFF
NA,TRBJ2-2,TRBV7-2,NA,TGTGCCAGCAGCTTATACAGGTCCACCGGGGAGCTGTTTTTT,CASSLYRSTGELFF
once,TRBJ2-5,TRBV6-5,TRBD2,TGTGCCAGCAGTTACGGGACTAGCGGGGGACAAGAGACCCAGTACTTC,CASSYGTSGGQETQYF
NA,TRBJ2-7,TRBV7-9,TRBD2,TGTGCCAGCAGCTTAGCGCGGGCTAGCGGGGAACTATACGAGCAGTACTTC,CASSLARASGELYEQYF
NA,TRBJ1-2,TRBV5-1,TRBD1,TGCGCCAGCAGCTCGACTGGGACAGGGGAGAATGGCTACACCTTC,CASSSTGTGENGYTF
once,TRBJ2-3,TRBV18,NA,TGTGCCAGCTCCCTCAGAGCGGATACTACAGATACGCAGTATTTT,CASSLRADTTDTQYF
NA,TRBJ2-1,TRBV20-1,TRBD1,TGCAGTGCTAGTCCCGGGACAGGCTCCTACAATGAGCAGTTCTTC,CSASPGTGSYNEQFF
NA,TRBJ1-6,TRBV3-1/TRBV3-2,NA,TGTGCCAGCAGCCAAGATTGGCGGAGAACTAGCTCCTATAATTCACCCCTCCACTTT,CASSQDWRRTSSYNSPLHF
NA,TRBJ1-4,TRBV4-1,NA,TGCGCCAGCACCACTCCTGGAGGGGAAGGAAAACTGTTTTTT,CASTTPGGEGKLFF
NA,TRBJ1-1,TRBV19,NA,TGTGCCAGTAGTATCGGACTCGCTTCGGGCGCGGGGAACACTGAAGCTTTCTTT,CASSIGLASGAGNTEAFF
NA,TRBJ1-2,TRBV5-8,TRBD1,TGTGCCAGCAGCTCTGGACAGGGGAAGGACTATGGCTACACCTTC,CASSSGQGKDYGYTF
few,TRBJ1-1,TRBV7-9,NA,TGTGCCAGCAGGCCTCCGTTCCGGAGCGGCACTGAAGCTTTCTTT,CASRPPFRSGTEAFF
few,TRBJ1-6,TRBV5-1,TRBD1,TGCGCCAGCAGCGGACAGGGACAGGATAATTCACCCCTCCACTTT,CASSGQGQDNSPLHF
NA,TRBJ1-5,TRBV4-3,NA,TGCGCCAGCAGCCAAGACAGGGGCCAGCCCCAGCATTTT,CASSQDRGQPQHF
NA,TRBJ1-1,TRBV5-1,NA,TGCGCCAGCACCGACCTGGGGCCCGGGAACACTGAAGCTTTCTTT,CASTDLGPGNTEAFF
NA,TRBJ2-7,TRBV15,TRBD1,TGTGCCACCAGCAGAGCCTACTGGACAGGGGATGGCTACGAGCAGTACTTC,CATSRAYWTGDGYEQYF
NA,TRBJ1-2,TRBV6-5,TRBD1,TGTGCCAGCGGACAGGGGGAGGTCTATGGCTACACCTTC,CASGQGEVYGYTF
NA,TRBJ1-5,TRBV20-1,NA,TGCAGTGCTAGTCTCTCTCAGCCCCAGCATTTT,CSASLSQPQHF
NA,TRBJ2-7,TRBV15,NA,TGTGCCACCAGCAGAGATTTTACGCGGTACGAGCAGTACTTC,CATSRDFTRYEQYF
NA,TRBJ1-1,TRBV10-3,TRBD1,TGTGCCATCAACCAGGGGGCTACGGACACTGAAGCTTTCTTT,CAINQGATDTEAFF
NA,TRBJ1-4,TRBV7-2,TRBD1,TGTGCCAGCAGCTTAGGGGCAGGGGGAGGTGAAAAACTGTTTTTT,CASSLGAGGGEKLFF
NA,TRBJ1-5,TRBV2,TRBD1,TGTGCCAGCATATCCGGGACAGGGGGCGATGGGAATCAGCCCCAGCATTTT,CASISGTGGDGNQPQHF
NA,TRBJ2-7,TRBV3-1/TRBV3-2,TRBD1,TGTGCCAGCAGCCCAACGACAGGGTCCTACGAGCAGTACTTC,CASSPTTGSYEQYF
NA,TRBJ1-6,TRBV19,NA,TGTGCCAGTAGTACCGAGGCCTTCTATAATTCACCCCTCCACTTT,CASSTEAFYNSPLHF
NA,TRBJ2-7,TRBV7-2,TRBD1,TGTGCCAGCAGCCTAAGGACAGGGAAGCAGTACTTC,CASSLRTGKQYF
NA,TRBJ1-1,TRBV6-6,NA,TGTGCCAGCAGTACAGAGATGAACACTGAAGCTTTCTTT,CASSTEMNTEAFF
NA,TRBJ1-1,TRBV6-5,NA,TGTGCCAGCACCAGGAGGCCCGGGCGGGACACTGAAGCTTTCTTT,CASTRRPGRDTEAFF
NA,TRBJ2-5,TRBV24-1,NA,TGTGCCACCAGTGATCCAGGGGAGAACTTACAAGAGACCCAGTACTTC,CATSDPGENLQETQYF
NA,TRBJ2-2,TRBV5-1,TRBD2,TGCGCCAGCAGCTTCATAGCGGGAGGTAGCGGGGAGCTGTTTTTT,CASSFIAGGSGELFF
NA,TRBJ2-3,TRBV6-5,NA,TGTGCCAGCAGTCCCTCGGGGGGCACAGATACGCAGTATTTT,CASSPSGGTDTQYF
NA,TRBJ1-2,TRBV4-3,NA,TGCGCCAGCAGCCCCCTTGGGGCAGGGAAGGGCTACACCTTC,CASSPLGAGKGYTF